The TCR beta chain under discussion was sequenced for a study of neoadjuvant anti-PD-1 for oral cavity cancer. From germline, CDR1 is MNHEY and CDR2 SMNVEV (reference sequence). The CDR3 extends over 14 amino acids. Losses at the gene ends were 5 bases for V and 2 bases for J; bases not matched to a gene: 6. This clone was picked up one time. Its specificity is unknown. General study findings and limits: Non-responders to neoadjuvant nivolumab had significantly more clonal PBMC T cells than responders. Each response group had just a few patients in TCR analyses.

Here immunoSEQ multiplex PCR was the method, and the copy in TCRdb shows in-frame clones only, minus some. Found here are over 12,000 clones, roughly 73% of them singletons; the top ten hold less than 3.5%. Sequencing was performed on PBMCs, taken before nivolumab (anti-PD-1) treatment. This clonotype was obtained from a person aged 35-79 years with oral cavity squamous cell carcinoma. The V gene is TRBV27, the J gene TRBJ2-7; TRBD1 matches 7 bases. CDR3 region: CASSVGTEAYEQYF. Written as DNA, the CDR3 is TGTGCCAGCAGTGTCGGGACAGAAGCCTACGAGCAGTACTTC.